The 17 T cell receptor beta chains below come from one sample, sequenced in a study of T cells in localized non-small cell lung cancer. This table comes from immunoSEQ multiplex PCR, and its TCRdb copy is limited to in-frame clones, with some not included. The repertoire holds tens of thousands of clones, just under 85% seen once, with roughly 12% in the top ten. Here the sequenced sample was peripheral blood, taken before any cancer treatment. The receptor set was obtained from a female donor older than 55 with stage I lung adenocarcinoma.

The V gene is TRBV4-1, the J gene TRBJ2-5; 7 nucleotides agree with TRBD2. CDR1 is MGHRA, CDR2 YSYEKL, per germline. This CDR3 comprises 15 residues. Trimming took 4 bases from V and 3 from J; bases not matched to a gene: 8. CDR3 protein: CASSPNGGDEETQYF. The CDR3 region has the DNA TGCGCCAGCAGCCCCAATGGGGGGGATGAAGAGACCCAGTACTTC.

This chain joins TRBV28 and TRBJ1-1; D gene uncertain. Germline CDR1 reads MDHEN; CDR2 reads SYDVKM. CDR3 size: 15 residues. V was shortened by 7 bases and J by 5 bases, with 20 bases between the two germline ends. The CDR3 sequence: CASTIPRAGGTEAFF. The CDR3 DNA is TGTGCCAGCACAATCCCGAGGGCGGGAGGGACTGAAGCTTTCTTT.

This clone occurred once. The J gene is TRBJ2-7, the V gene TRBV27, with 8 bases that match TRBD1. J was trimmed by 2 bases and V by 7 bases; bases with no gene match: 10. The CDR3 extends over 15 amino acids. Germline V gene data show CDR1 as MNHEY and CDR2 as SMNVEV (reference sequence). CDR3 in amino acids: CASKRGQGLTYEQYF. CDR3 bases: TGTGCCAGCAAAAGAGGACAGGGCCTCACCTACGAGCAGTACTTC.

J is TRBJ2-6 and V is TRBV5-1; D call uncertain. V was cut by 6 bases and J by 2 bases, with 6 bases left in between. The germline V gene encodes CDR1 SGHRS and CDR2 YFSETQ. The CDR3 runs 13 residues. The CDR3: CASNEPGANVLTF. In DNA, the CDR3 is TGCGCCAGCAACGAGCCTGGGGCCAACGTCCTGACTTTC. Looking up the rest from reference TRBV5-1 and TRBJ2-6 gives the full variable domain: KAGVTQTPRYLIKTRGQQVTLSCSPISGHRSVSWYQQTPGQGLQFLFEYFSETQRNKGNFPGRFSGRQFSNSRSEMNVSTLELGDSALYLCASNEPGANVLTFGAGSRLTVL.

The chain uses TRBV19 and TRBJ2-7; 9 nucleotides line up with TRBD2. The CDR3 contains 13 residues. Germline V gives CDR1 LNHDA, CDR2 SQIVND (reference sequence). The V segment lost 6 bases and the J segment 3 bases; nucleotides outside the gene matches: 3. CDR3 protein: CASRVSGGYEQYF. In nucleotides, the CDR3 is TGTGCCAGTAGGGTTAGCGGGGGCTACGAGCAGTACTTC.

The chain couples TRBV5-1 to TRBJ2-1; TRBD2 matches 7 bases. The CDR3 runs 14 residues. Trimming took 4 bases from V and 9 from J; bases not matched to a gene: 10. Germline V gene sequence: CDR1 SGHRS, CDR2 YFSETQ. In DNA form, the CDR3 reads TGCGCCAGCAGCATCGATCGAGGGAGGGTTGAGCAGTTCTTC. It translates to CASSIDRGRVEQFF.

The chain uses TRBV6-4 and TRBJ2-2, with TRBD2 matching over 8 bases. This CDR3 region has 17 residues. Germline loops: CDR1 MRHNA, CDR2 SNTAGT. J lost 4 bases, V lost 6 bases, and 13 bases had no gene match. The CDR3 is CASRPYDLLAGTGELFF. CDR3 nucleotide sequence: TGTGCCAGCAGACCGTACGACTTGCTAGCGGGCACCGGGGAGCTGTTTTTT.

The chain is built from TRBV30 and TRBJ2-2, with a possible D match to TRBD1 (6 bases). Trimming left V 8 bases short and J 8 bases short, with 15 bases between. The CDR3 is made up of 12 amino acids. The germline gives CDR1 GTSNPN, CDR2 SVGIG (reference sequence). As DNA, the CDR3 is TGTGCCCTGGGACACTATGCTGGGGAGCTGTTTTTT. Its protein is CALGHYAGELFF.

About this clone itself: Other DNA variants within this sample encode the same CDR3. CDR3 sequence: CASSPPGSYEQYF. The CDR3 DNA follows: TGTGCCAGCTCACCACCGGGGAGCTACGAGCAGTACTTC. The chain joins TRBV18 to TRBJ2-7; tentative D call: TRBD2 (5 bases). Per germline, CDR1 KGHSH and CDR2 LQKENI. With 0 bases removed from V and 3 bases from J, the gap between germline ends came to 6 bases. The CDR3 runs to 13 residues.

The CDR3 DNA reads as TGTGCCAGCACCCAACGTAGGATTCAGCCCCAGCATTTT. Its translation is CASTQRRIQPQHF. The chain is built from TRBV11-3 and TRBJ1-5; the D is unclear. CDR1 is SGHNT and CDR2 is YENEEA in the germline V gene. V shed 7 bases and J shed 6 bases, with 13 bases lying between them. CDR3 length: 13 amino acids.

V gene TRBV18 combines with J gene TRBJ2-7; the D is unclear. The CDR3 loop spans 12 amino acids. Trimming stripped 3 bases from V and 6 bases from J, with 9 bases between. The germline CDR1 and CDR2 sequences are KGHSH and LQKENI. The CDR3 bases are TGTGCCAGCTCACCGCAGACCCGCGAGCAGTACTTC. Translating gives CASSPQTREQYF.

The rearrangement uses TRBV7-2 and TRBJ2-1; D is possibly TRBD2 (6 bases). With 1 base removed from V and 7 bases from J, the gap between germline ends came to 17 bases. Germline V gives CDR1 SGHTA, CDR2 FQGNSA. The CDR3 sequence is 16 residues long. CDR3 sequence (DNA): TGTGCCAGCAGCTTAGGAGGCGGGGTCCCGAGGAATGAGCAGTTCTTC. Protein: CASSLGGGVPRNEQFF.

CDR3 loop: CASSVMGLGTDTQYF. CDR3 DNA: TGTGCCAGCAGCGTAATGGGACTAGGGACAGATACGCAGTATTTT. V gene TRBV9 combines with J gene TRBJ2-3, with 8 bases identical to TRBD2. This CDR3 is 15 amino acids long. Germline loops: CDR1 SGDLS, CDR2 YYNGEE. Germline trimming cut 1 base from V and 3 bases from J; bases unmatched to any gene: 4.

The genes are TRBV27 and TRBJ2-1; 8 nucleotides line up with TRBD2. The CDR3 runs 17 residues. The J segment lost 0 bases and the V segment lost 3 bases, leaving 7 bases of the junction unmatched. Germline V gene lookup returns CDR1 MNHEY and CDR2 SMNVEV (reference sequence). CDR3 nucleotide sequence: TGTGCCAGCAGTTTTCCCGGGACTAGGAGCTCCTACAATGAGCAGTTCTTC. This translates into CASSFPGTRSSYNEQFF.

The chain employs TRBV6-5 and TRBJ1-2; 9 bases map to TRBD1. Germline trimming cut 8 bases from V and 4 bases from J; bases unmatched to any gene: 8. The CDR3 loop spans 14 amino acids. Germline CDR1 reads MNHEY; CDR2 reads SVGAGI. CDR3: CASGTGTGIYGYTF. DNA for the CDR3: TGTGCCAGCGGAACCGGGACAGGGATCTATGGCTACACCTTC.

V gene TRBV5-6 combines with J gene TRBJ1-1; 8 nucleotides agree with TRBD1. V lost 2 bases and J lost 0; bases outside the gene matches: 3. Germline CDR1 SGHDT, CDR2 YYEEEE. The CDR3 runs 15 residues. CDR3 sequence reads: CASSFVTGVNTEAFF. CDR3 sequence (DNA): TGTGCCAGCAGCTTCGTGACAGGGGTGAACACTGAAGCTTTCTTT.

The genes are TRBV18 and TRBJ1-1, with D maybe TRBD1 (5 bases). V was clipped by 3 bases and J by 2 bases, with 10 bases between them. This CDR3 region has 14 residues. Germline V gene sequence: CDR1 KGHSH, CDR2 LQKENI. CDR3 amino acids: CASSPMGGNTEAFF. The CDR3 nucleotides read TGTGCCAGCTCACCTATGGGGGGAAACACTGAAGCTTTCTTT.